A single sample is the source of the 10 T cell receptor beta chains below, sequenced in a study of pediatric ulcerative colitis. Sequencing was performed with immunoSEQ multiplex PCR; in TCRdb, only in-frame clones are kept and a portion is missing. This table holds 45,000 to 75,000 clones, 85% to 90% found once. Sequencing was done on a sample of blood. Receptors originate from a boy between 5 and 17 years old who was a control in a study of pediatric ulcerative colitis.

The rearrangement joins TRBV9 to TRBJ2-1; TRBD2 matches 7 bases. V trimming: 0 bases; J trimming: 7 bases; junction bases outside the gene matches: 4. The length of the CDR3 is 14 residues. CDR1 SGDLS and CDR2 YYNGEE come from the germline V gene. The CDR3 spells CASSVVVGGNEQFF. In nucleotides, the CDR3 is TGTGCCAGCAGCGTAGTGGTGGGAGGGAATGAGCAGTTCTTC.

The rearrangement uses TRBV6-1 and TRBJ2-7; D tentatively fits TRBD1 or TRBD2 (5 bases each). Germline CDR1 is MNHNS and CDR2 is SASEGT. The ends were cut back, 2 bases at V and 2 bases at J, with 13 bases in the middle. The CDR3 consists of 15 residues. CDR3 DNA: TGTGCCAGCAGTGAACTTGGGGGACGGACCTACGAGCAGTACTTC. As protein: CASSELGGRTYEQYF.

The chain uses TRBV15 and TRBJ2-1; tentative D call: TRBD2 (6 bases). This CDR3 spans 15 amino acids. Germline CDR1 and CDR2: LNHNV and YYDKDF (reference sequence). Trimming removed 5 bases at V and 4 bases at J, with 15 bases between. DNA for the CDR3: TGTGCCACCAGCGCGGAGGGCGGGTTTTACAATGAGCAGTTCTTC. Translating it yields CATSAEGGFYNEQFF.

The rearrangement uses TRBV18 and TRBJ2-7, with D unresolved. CDR1 is KGHSH, CDR2 LQKENI, per germline. The V and J ends lost 6 bases and 6 bases respectively, with 12 bases between them. The CDR3 runs to 12 residues. The CDR3 DNA reads as TGTGCCAGCTCCCCGACACGACGCGAGCAGTACTTC. This translates into CASSPTRREQYF.

This clone was seen a handful of times. The rearrangement uses TRBV19 and TRBJ1-1, with D uncertain. The V and J ends lost 9 bases and 2 bases respectively, with 13 bases between them. The germline gives CDR1 LNHDA, CDR2 SQIVND (reference sequence). The CDR3 sequence is 13 residues long. CDR3 residues: CASNQAVNTEAFF. CDR3 nucleotide sequence: TGTGCCAGCAACCAGGCAGTTAACACTGAAGCTTTCTTT. The variable domain in full, completed from reference TRBV19 and TRBJ1-1, reads DGGITQSPKYLFRKEGQNVTLSCEQNLNHDAMYWYRQDPGQGLRLIYYSQIVNDFQKGDIAEGYSVSREKKESFPLTVTSAQKNPTAFYLCASNQAVNTEAFFGQGTRLTVV.

This chain links TRBV27 with TRBJ1-2, with D unclear. V gave up 8 bases and J gave up 4 bases, with 17 bases separating them. The CDR3 totals 14 residues. Per the germline V gene, CDR1 is MNHEY and CDR2 is SMNVEV (reference sequence). CDR3 region: CASAYLGGGYGYTF. The CDR3 region has the DNA TGTGCCAGCGCCTACCTTGGCGGAGGCTATGGCTACACCTTC.

The chain uses TRBV4-1 and TRBJ2-7; 8 bases map to TRBD2. The CDR3 has 16 amino acids. V was pared by 0 bases and J by 2 bases, with 6 bases of the junction left unmatched. Germline CDR1 and CDR2: MGHRA and YSYEKL. Here the CDR3 DNA reads TGCGCCAGCAGCCAAGACCCGGGGGGGATAACCTACGAGCAGTACTTC. It yields the protein CASSQDPGGITYEQYF.

The chain carries TRBV5-4 and TRBJ2-5, with 7 nucleotides matching TRBD2. The CDR3 is made up of 13 amino acids. Looked up from germline, CDR1 is SGHNT and CDR2 is YYREEE (reference sequence). V lost 4 bases, J lost 5 bases, and 5 bases stayed unmatched. CDR3 sequence reads: CASSKQRGETQYF. The DNA of the CDR3 is TGTGCCAGCAGCAAACAGCGGGGTGAGACCCAGTACTTC.

This chain uses TRBV2 with TRBJ2-1; 10 bases match TRBD2. V was clipped by 7 bases and J by 4 bases; unmatched bases: 7. This CDR3 has 15 amino acids. Germline loops: CDR1 SNHLY, CDR2 FYNNEI. CDR3 sequence (DNA): TGTGCCAGCACCCAAACAGCGGGAGGGTACAATGAGCAGTTCTTC. This translates into CASTQTAGGYNEQFF.

The chain has TRBV11-2 and TRBJ1-5; D unclear. Trimming removed 1 base from V and 5 bases from J, with 12 bases in between. Germline CDR1 SGHAT, CDR2 FQNNGV. CDR3 length: 15 amino acids. CDR3 sequence (DNA): TGTGCCAGCAGCTTAGGGTTCCCAAGGGATCAGCCCCAGCATTTT. Protein product: CASSLGFPRDQPQHF. The whole variable domain, remainder taken from reference TRBV11-2 and TRBJ1-5, is EAGVAQSPRYKIIEKRQSVAFWCNPISGHATLYWYQQILGQGPKLLIQFQNNGVVDDSQLPKDRFSAERLKGVDSTLKIQPAKLEDSAVYLCASSLGFPRDQPQHFGDGTRLSIL.